This T cell receptor (beta chain) comes out of a study of OX40 agonist ivuxolimab in advanced cancers. Repertoires were generated with immunoSEQ multiplex PCR, while TCRdb's copy carries only in-frame clones and drops some. The table has fewer than 65,000 clones, approximately 80% seen once. This CDR3 is 11 amino acids long. Trimming shortened V by 3 bases and J by 12 bases, and 11 bases separated the two germline ends. CDR1 is SGHTA, CDR2 FQGNSA, per germline. This sample comprised CD4+ or CD8+ T cells sorted from blood, obtained in a trial of the OX40 agonist ivuxolimab. The chain has TRBV7-2 and TRBJ1-2; D not certain. This clonotype was obtained from an adult with an advanced solid tumor such as melanoma, head and neck, liver or kidney cancer. The CDR3 region has the DNA TGTGCCAGCAGCTTGGACGTGGTCAACACCTTC. Protein product: CASSLDVVNTF.